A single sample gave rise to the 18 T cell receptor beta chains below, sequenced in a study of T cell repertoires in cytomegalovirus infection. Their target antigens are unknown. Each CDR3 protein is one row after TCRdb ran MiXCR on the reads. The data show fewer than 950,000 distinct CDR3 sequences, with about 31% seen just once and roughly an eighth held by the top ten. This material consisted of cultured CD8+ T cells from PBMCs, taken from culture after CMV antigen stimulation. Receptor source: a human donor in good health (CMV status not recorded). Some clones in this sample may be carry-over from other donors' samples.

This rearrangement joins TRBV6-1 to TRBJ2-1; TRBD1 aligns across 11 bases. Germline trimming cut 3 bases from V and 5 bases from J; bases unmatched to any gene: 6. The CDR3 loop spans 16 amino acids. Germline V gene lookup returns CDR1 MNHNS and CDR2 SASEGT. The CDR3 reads CASSDLPGQGDNEQFF. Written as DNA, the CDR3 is TGTGCCAGCAGTGATCTCCCGGGACAGGGGGACAATGAGCAGTTCTTC.

CDR3 protein: CASTHPGLAHTGELFF. The CDR3 DNA is TGTGCCAGCACCCACCCGGGACTAGCGCACACCGGGGAGCTGTTTTTT. The chain uses TRBV6-1 and TRBJ2-2, with TRBD2 matching 10 bases. Germline CDR1 is MNHNS and CDR2 is SASEGT. The CDR3 sequence is 16 residues long. The trim removed 7 bases at V and 3 bases at J, leaving 8 bases unmatched.

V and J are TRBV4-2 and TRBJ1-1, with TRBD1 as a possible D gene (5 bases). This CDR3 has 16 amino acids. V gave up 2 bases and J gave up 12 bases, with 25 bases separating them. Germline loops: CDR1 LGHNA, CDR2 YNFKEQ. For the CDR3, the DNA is TGTGCCAGCAGCCAAACATACTTCACGATGGACGAGGGGCCTTTCTTT. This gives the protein CASSQTYFTMDEGPFF.

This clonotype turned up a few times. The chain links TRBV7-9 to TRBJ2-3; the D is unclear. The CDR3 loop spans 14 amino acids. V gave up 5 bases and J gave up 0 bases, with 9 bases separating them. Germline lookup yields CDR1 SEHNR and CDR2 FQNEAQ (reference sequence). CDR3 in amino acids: CASSPRRSTDTQYF. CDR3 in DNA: TGTGCCAGCAGCCCCCGGCGCAGCACAGATACGCAGTATTTT.

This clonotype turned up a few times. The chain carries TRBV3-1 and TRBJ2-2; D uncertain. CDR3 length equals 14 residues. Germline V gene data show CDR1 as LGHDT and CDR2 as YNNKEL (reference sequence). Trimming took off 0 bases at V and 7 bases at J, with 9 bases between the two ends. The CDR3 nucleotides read TGTGCCAGCAGCCAAGATAGCTGGGGCGGGGAGCTGTTTTTT. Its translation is CASSQDSWGGELFF. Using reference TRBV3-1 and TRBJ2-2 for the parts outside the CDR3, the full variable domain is DTAVSQTPKYLVTQMGNDKSIKCEQNLGHDTMYWYKQDSKKFLKIMFSYNNKELIINETVPNRFSPKSPDKAHLNLHINSLELGDSAVYFCASSQDSWGGELFFGEGSRLTVL.

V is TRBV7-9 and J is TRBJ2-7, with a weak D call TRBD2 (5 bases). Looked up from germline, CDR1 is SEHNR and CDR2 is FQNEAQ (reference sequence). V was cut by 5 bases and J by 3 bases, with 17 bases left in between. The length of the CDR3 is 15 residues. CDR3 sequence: CASSPREGSFYEQYF. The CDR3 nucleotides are TGTGCCAGCAGCCCGCGCGAGGGTAGCTTCTACGAGCAGTACTTC.

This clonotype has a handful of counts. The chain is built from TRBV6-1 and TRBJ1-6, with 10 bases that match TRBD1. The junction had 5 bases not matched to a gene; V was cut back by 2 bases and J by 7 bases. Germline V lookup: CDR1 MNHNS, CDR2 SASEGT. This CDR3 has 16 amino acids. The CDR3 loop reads CASSEHGTGENSPLHF. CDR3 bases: TGTGCCAGCAGTGAACACGGGACAGGGGAAAATTCACCCCTCCACTTT.

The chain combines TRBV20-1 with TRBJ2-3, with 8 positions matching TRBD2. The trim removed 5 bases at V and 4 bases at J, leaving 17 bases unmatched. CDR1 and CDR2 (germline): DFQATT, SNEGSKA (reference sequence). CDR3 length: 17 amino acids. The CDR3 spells CSAGGTSYPHDPDTQYF. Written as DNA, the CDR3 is TGCAGTGCTGGGGGGACTAGTTACCCCCATGACCCAGATACGCAGTATTTT.

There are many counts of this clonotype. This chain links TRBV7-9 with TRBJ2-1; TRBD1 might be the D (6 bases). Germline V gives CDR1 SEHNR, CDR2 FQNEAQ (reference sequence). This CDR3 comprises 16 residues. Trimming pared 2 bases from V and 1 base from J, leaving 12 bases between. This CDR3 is CASSLSRGASYNEQFF. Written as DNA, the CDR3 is TGTGCCAGCAGCTTATCCAGGGGTGCATCCTACAATGAGCAGTTCTTC. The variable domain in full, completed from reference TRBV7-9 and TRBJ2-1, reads DTGVSQNPRHKITKRGQNVTFRCDPISEHNRLYWYRQTLGQGPEFLTYFQNEAQLEKSRLLSDRFSAERPKGSFSTLEIQRTEQGDSAMYLCASSLSRGASYNEQFFGPGTRLTVL.

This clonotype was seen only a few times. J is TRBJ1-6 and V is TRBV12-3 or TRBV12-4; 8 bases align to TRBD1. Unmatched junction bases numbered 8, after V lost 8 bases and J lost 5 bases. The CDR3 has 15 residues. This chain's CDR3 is CASRPAGGNNSPLHF. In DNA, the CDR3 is TGTGCCAGCCGCCCGGCAGGGGGCAATAATTCACCCCTCCACTTT.

The CDR3 loop is CASGLVQGGTDTQYF. The CDR3 coding sequence is TGTGCTAGTGGTTTGGTACAGGGTGGCACAGATACGCAGTATTTT. J is TRBJ2-3 and V is TRBV12-5, with D perhaps TRBD1 (6 bases). Deletions cut 0 bases from V and 1 base from J, with 8 bases between. In germline, CDR1 is LGHNT, CDR2 FRNRAP. The CDR3 runs to 15 residues.

CDR3 region: CASSLAWGNIQYF. As DNA, the CDR3 is TGTGCCAGCAGCTTGGCCTGGGGGAACATTCAGTACTTC. This chain connects TRBV5-6 to TRBJ2-4; D is perhaps TRBD1 or TRBD2 (5 bases each). This CDR3 has 13 residues. Germline V gene sequence: CDR1 SGHDT, CDR2 YYEEEE. Trimming removed 0 bases from V and 7 bases from J, with 8 bases in between.

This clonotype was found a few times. The CDR3 sequence is CASRLTDEGGSYGYTF. CDR3 bases: TGTGCCAGCAGGCTCACGGATGAAGGGGGCAGCTATGGCTACACCTTC. The gene calls are TRBV6-1 and TRBJ1-2, with 7 nucleotides matching TRBD1. Looked up from germline, CDR1 is MNHNS and CDR2 is SASEGT. The V and J ends lost 6 bases and 4 bases, in that order; junction bases with no gene match: 14. The CDR3 runs to 16 residues.

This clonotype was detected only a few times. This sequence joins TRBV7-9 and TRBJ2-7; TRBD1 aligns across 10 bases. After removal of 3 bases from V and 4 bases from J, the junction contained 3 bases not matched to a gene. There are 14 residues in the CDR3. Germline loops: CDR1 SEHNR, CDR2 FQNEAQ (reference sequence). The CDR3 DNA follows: TGTGCCAGCAGCTTCCGGGGACAGGGGTACGAGCAGTACTTC. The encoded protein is CASSFRGQGYEQYF.

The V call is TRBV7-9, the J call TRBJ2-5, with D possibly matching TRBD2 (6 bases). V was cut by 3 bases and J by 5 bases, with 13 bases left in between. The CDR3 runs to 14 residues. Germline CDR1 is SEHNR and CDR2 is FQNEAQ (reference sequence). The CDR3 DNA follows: TGTGCCAGCAGCTTTAGCGGCGACCTTGAGACCCAGTACTTC. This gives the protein CASSFSGDLETQYF. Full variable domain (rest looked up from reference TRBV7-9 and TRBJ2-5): DTGVSQNPRHKITKRGQNVTFRCDPISEHNRLYWYRQTLGQGPEFLTYFQNEAQLEKSRLLSDRFSAERPKGSFSTLEIQRTEQGDSAMYLCASSFSGDLETQYFGPGTRLLVL.

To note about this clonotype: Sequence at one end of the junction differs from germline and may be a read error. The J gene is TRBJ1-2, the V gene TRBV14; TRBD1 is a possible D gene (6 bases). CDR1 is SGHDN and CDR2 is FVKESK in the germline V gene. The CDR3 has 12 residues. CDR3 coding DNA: TGTGTCAGCAGCCAAGGGGGCTATGGCTACACCTTC. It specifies CVSSQGGYGYTF.

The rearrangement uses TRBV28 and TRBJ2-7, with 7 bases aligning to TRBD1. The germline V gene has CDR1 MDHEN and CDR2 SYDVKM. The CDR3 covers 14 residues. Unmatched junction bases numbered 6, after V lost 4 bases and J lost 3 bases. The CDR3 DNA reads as TGTGCCAGCAGTTCCCTGACAGGGTTCTACGAGCAGTACGTC. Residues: CASSSLTGFYEQYV.

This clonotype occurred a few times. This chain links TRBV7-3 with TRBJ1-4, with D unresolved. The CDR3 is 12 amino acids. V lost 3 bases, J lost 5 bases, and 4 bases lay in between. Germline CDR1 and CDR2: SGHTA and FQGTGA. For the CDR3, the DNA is TGTGCCAGCAGCTTCACCAATGAAAAACTGTTTTTT. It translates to CASSFTNEKLFF.